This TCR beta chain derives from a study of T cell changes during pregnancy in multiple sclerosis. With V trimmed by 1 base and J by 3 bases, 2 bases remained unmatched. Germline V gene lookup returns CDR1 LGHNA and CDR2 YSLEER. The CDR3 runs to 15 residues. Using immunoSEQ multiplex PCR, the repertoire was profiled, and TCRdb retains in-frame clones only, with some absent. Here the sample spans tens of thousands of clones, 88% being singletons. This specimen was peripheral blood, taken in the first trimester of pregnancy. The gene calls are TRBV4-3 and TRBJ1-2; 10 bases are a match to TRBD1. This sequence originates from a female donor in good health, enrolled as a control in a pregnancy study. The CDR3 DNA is TGCGCCAGCAGCCAAGGGACAGGGGGGCACTATGGCTACACCTTC. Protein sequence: CASSQGTGGHYGYTF.